These T cell receptor beta chains were read from a single sample in a study of blood T cell repertoires in COVID-19. The protocol was immunoSEQ multiplex PCR, while the TCRdb copy is restricted to in-frame clones and leaves out a portion. The table lists some 60,000 clones, around 82% of them singletons, with around 9.6% in the top ten. Sequencing input: peripheral blood. The receptors shown here come from an elderly man with COVID-19, enrolled during active disease. The CDR3 runs from the conserved cysteine through the conserved F or W. Fields, in order: clone size, J gene, D gene, V gene, CDR3 DNA, CDR3 protein. The D gene is left open where the match is weak. Only part of the rows carry a size: once, few, many, or a class if the clone is expanded.

clone_size: .; j_call: TRBJ2-3; d_call: .; v_call: TRBV7-2; cdr3_nt: TGTGCCAGCAGCTCACAGGGTGCAGATACGCAGTATTTT; cdr3_aa: CASSSQGADTQYF
clone_size: .; j_call: TRBJ1-5; d_call: .; v_call: TRBV5-8; cdr3_nt: TGTGCCAGCAGCTTGCCGGGGTTTTATAGCAATCAGCCCCAGCATTTT; cdr3_aa: CASSLPGFYSNQPQHF
clone_size: .; j_call: TRBJ2-2; d_call: .; v_call: TRBV9; cdr3_nt: TGTGCCAGCAGCGTTTTACAGGAGAACACCGGGGAGCTGTTTTTT; cdr3_aa: CASSVLQENTGELFF
clone_size: .; j_call: TRBJ1-5; d_call: .; v_call: TRBV4-3; cdr3_nt: TGCGCCAGCAGCCAAAGTGGTGGGAGACTTTATCAGCCCCAGCATTTT; cdr3_aa: CASSQSGGRLYQPQHF
clone_size: .; j_call: TRBJ2-1; d_call: .; v_call: TRBV2; cdr3_nt: TGTGCCAGCAGCGTTAGCGGATACAATGAGCAGTTCTTC; cdr3_aa: CASSVSGYNEQFF
clone_size: .; j_call: TRBJ2-7; d_call: .; v_call: TRBV7-3; cdr3_nt: TGTGCCAGCAGCTTACAAGCAGGCTATGCCTACGAGCAGTACTTC; cdr3_aa: CASSLQAGYAYEQYF
clone_size: .; j_call: TRBJ2-1; d_call: .; v_call: TRBV11-3; cdr3_nt: TGTGCCAGCAGCTTAGCACCTGGGAGAGGTGAGCAGTTCTTC; cdr3_aa: CASSLAPGRGEQFF
clone_size: .; j_call: TRBJ1-3; d_call: .; v_call: TRBV2; cdr3_nt: TGTGCCAGCAGTGAAGCGCTGGGGGGTCACCCTGGAAACACCATATATTTT; cdr3_aa: CASSEALGGHPGNTIYF
clone_size: .; j_call: TRBJ1-5; d_call: TRBD1; v_call: TRBV9; cdr3_nt: TGTGCCAGCAGCGCCCAGGGGGCGGTCAATCAGCCCCAGCATTTT; cdr3_aa: CASSAQGAVNQPQHF
clone_size: .; j_call: TRBJ2-1; d_call: TRBD2; v_call: TRBV6-1; cdr3_nt: TGTGCCAGCAGTGAAGTTCCTCCCGACCTTCTAACGGGGGGGAGGAATGAGCAGTTCTTC; cdr3_aa: CASSEVPPDLLTGGRNEQFF
clone_size: .; j_call: TRBJ1-2; d_call: TRBD1; v_call: TRBV7-8; cdr3_nt: TGTGCCAGCAGCCGAGCTGCAGGGGGAAACTATGGCTACACCTTC; cdr3_aa: CASSRAAGGNYGYTF
clone_size: .; j_call: TRBJ1-2; d_call: TRBD1; v_call: TRBV28; cdr3_nt: TGTGCCAGCAGTCTCAAGGGGACAGGGAACTATGGCTACACCTTC; cdr3_aa: CASSLKGTGNYGYTF
clone_size: once; j_call: TRBJ1-6; d_call: .; v_call: TRBV9; cdr3_nt: TGTGCCAGCAGCGTAGAACCCGAGGATCTTTCACCCCTCCACTTT; cdr3_aa: CASSVEPEDLSPLHF
clone_size: .; j_call: TRBJ2-3; d_call: TRBD1; v_call: TRBV7-3; cdr3_nt: TGTGCCAGCAGCCCACGGACAGGGTCAAATACGCAGTATTTT; cdr3_aa: CASSPRTGSNTQYF
clone_size: .; j_call: TRBJ2-7; d_call: .; v_call: TRBV12-3/TRBV12-4; cdr3_nt: TGTGCCAGCAGTTTAGTGGCTCGAGAGCAGTACTTC; cdr3_aa: CASSLVAREQYF
clone_size: .; j_call: TRBJ1-3; d_call: TRBD1; v_call: TRBV19; cdr3_nt: TGTGCCAGTACCACGGGACAGGCTGGAAACACCATATATTTT; cdr3_aa: CASTTGQAGNTIYF
clone_size: once; j_call: TRBJ2-1; d_call: TRBD2; v_call: TRBV2; cdr3_nt: TGTGCTGGGACTAGATTTAACAATGAGCAGTTCTTC; cdr3_aa: CAGTRFNNEQFF